This TCR beta chain is drawn from a study of T cells in Graves' hyperthyroidism and ophthalmopathy. Study background: Peripheral blood was obtained at initial diagnosis, preceding any treatment.

Trimming took 10 bases from V and 3 from J; bases not matched to a gene: 15. Per germline, CDR1 ENHRY and CDR2 SYGVKD. This CDR3 spans 16 amino acids. RNA transcripts provided the source from which TCR beta CDR3 regions were amplified. HTBI primers drove first-round RT-PCR of the TCR CDR3. MiXCR was run by TCRdb on the multiplex PCR reads, yielding one entry per CDR3 protein. The sample has about 740,000 distinct CDR3 sequences; 12% to 15% are singletons. This clonotype has a count of ten or more. PBMCs were collected from an approximately 10 ml volume of fresh peripheral blood. Sequencing was done on a sample of blood. The V and J genes are TRBV10-3 and TRBJ2-3; 8 positions match TRBD2. This TCR was sampled from a woman between 18 and 29 years old with Graves' hyperthyroidism. CDR3 residues: CATGRPGGSTTDTQYF. The CDR3, as DNA: TGTGCCACCGGGCGGCCGGGGGGGTCCACAACAGATACGCAGTATTTT.